These 30 T cell receptor beta chains were all obtained from the same sample, sequenced in a study of blood T cell repertoires in COVID-19 (dated by TCRdb to about 2020). Libraries were made using the immunoSEQ multiplex PCR assay. TCRdb stores this immuneACCESS table with in-frame sequences only. Part of the clones is absent; in the studies checked, under half of the shortfall reflects unresolved V genes, and no reason is known for the rest. The sample yields more than 300,000 clones; nearly 90% were counted once. The leading ten clones occupy about 8.4% of the sample. Specimen: PBMCs or T cells enriched from blood (not recorded which). The source of these receptors is a woman in her twenties or thirties who had recovered from COVID-19.

V is TRBV20-1 and J is TRBJ2-7; no clear D gene. Germline CDR1 is DFQATT and CDR2 is SNEGSKA (reference sequence). This CDR3 has 10 residues. V was clipped by 3 bases and J by 7 bases, with 7 bases between them. The CDR3 loop reads CSASDGEQYF. The CDR3, as DNA: TGCAGTGCTAGCGACGGGGAGCAGTACTTC.

The chain employs TRBV27 and TRBJ2-7; D ambiguous. In germline, CDR1 is MNHEY, CDR2 SMNVEV (reference sequence). With 0 bases removed from V and 3 bases from J, the gap between germline ends came to 9 bases. The CDR3 spans 14 residues. The CDR3 reads CASSLSWQIYEQYF. CDR3 nucleotide sequence: TGTGCCAGCAGTTTATCTTGGCAGATCTACGAGCAGTACTTC.

This clone occurred once. This chain links TRBV27 with TRBJ2-3, with 12 bases aligning to TRBD2. V lost 5 bases and J lost 8; bases outside the gene matches: 11. The CDR3 has 16 residues. The V gene's germline CDR1 is MNHEY and CDR2 SMNVEV (reference sequence). CDR3: CASSLHRLAGEGTQYF. In nucleotides, the CDR3 is TGTGCCAGCAGTCTCCACCGACTAGCGGGAGAGGGTACGCAGTATTTT.

This chain connects TRBV11-2 to TRBJ1-5, with a weak D call TRBD1 (6 bases). CDR1 and CDR2 from the germline V gene are SGHAT and FQNNGV. V lost 3 bases to trimming and J lost 7 bases, with 10 bases between them. This CDR3 has 13 amino acids. This chain's CDR3 is CASSLGAGQPQHF. The DNA for the CDR3 is TGTGCCAGCAGCTTGGGGGCAGGCCAGCCCCAGCATTTT.

The V gene is TRBV12-5, the J gene TRBJ1-6, with D unclear. The CDR3 totals 14 residues. In germline, CDR1 is LGHNT, CDR2 FRNRAP. Trimming removed 1 base at V and 8 bases at J, with 9 bases between. The CDR3 coding sequence is TGTGCTAGTGGTTTGGGGCAGGCACATTCACCCCTCCACTTT. Translating it yields CASGLGQAHSPLHF. The full variable domain, completed using reference TRBV12-5 and TRBJ1-6, is DARVTQTPRHKVTEMGQEVTMRCQPILGHNTVFWYRQTMMQGLELLAYFRNRAPLDDSGMPKDRFSAEMPDATLATLKIQPSEPRDSAVYFCASGLGQAHSPLHFGNGTRLTVT.

This clone was detected once. This chain joins TRBV4-2 and TRBJ2-5, with TRBD1 matching 9 bases. Germline lookup yields CDR1 LGHNA and CDR2 YNFKEQ. J lost 2 bases, V lost 1 base, and 2 bases had no gene match. This CDR3 contains 15 residues. CDR3 sequence reads: CASSQGDRDQETQYF. The CDR3 coding sequence is TGTGCCAGCAGCCAAGGGGACAGGGATCAAGAGACCCAGTACTTC.

The V call is TRBV19, the J call TRBJ1-2, with D possibly TRBD1 on 6 matching bases. V shed 6 bases and J shed 7 bases, with 15 bases lying between them. This CDR3 has 13 amino acids. Germline assignment: CDR1 LNHDA and CDR2 SQIVND (reference sequence). The CDR3 bases are TGTGCCAGTAGGATGCAGGGGATAGGTGGCTACACCTTC. Translating gives CASRMQGIGGYTF.

As DNA, the CDR3 is TGTGCCAGCTCACCACTGAATACAGGGGAAGGAAACACCATATATTTT. It encodes CASSPLNTGEGNTIYF. This rearrangement joins TRBV18 to TRBJ1-3, with TRBD1 matching 7 bases. The CDR3 extends over 16 amino acids. The V gene end was trimmed by 1 base and the J gene end by 4 bases; junction bases not matched to a gene: 7. The germline V gene encodes CDR1 KGHSH and CDR2 LQKENI.

V is TRBV5-1 and J is TRBJ1-4, with 10 positions matching TRBD1. Germline-derived CDR1 and CDR2 are SGHRS and YFSETQ. The ends lost 3 bases at V and 7 bases at J; junction bases unmatched: 15. CDR3 length: 18 amino acids. For the CDR3, the DNA is TGCGCCAGCAGCTCGGAGGGACAGGGGATAGTTTTAGGTGAAAAACTGTTTTTT. Protein product: CASSSEGQGIVLGEKLFF.

The chain has TRBV6-5 and TRBJ1-5, with 7 bases fitting TRBD1. CDR1 and CDR2 (germline): MNHEY, SVGAGI. V was clipped by 6 bases and J by 4 bases; unmatched bases: 6. The length of the CDR3 is 14 residues. CDR3 loop: CASRSTGRNQPQHF. The CDR3 DNA reads TGTGCCAGCAGGTCGACAGGGAGGAATCAGCCCCAGCATTTT.

This clone was seen a handful of times. V gene TRBV4-3 combines with J gene TRBJ1-2; D might be TRBD1 (6 bases). Germline CDR1 reads LGHNA; CDR2 reads YSLEER. Trimming took 0 bases from V and 6 from J, leaving 17 bases between them. This CDR3 is 16 amino acids long. The chain's CDR3 is CASSQDASTGMDGYTF. For the CDR3, the DNA is TGCGCCAGCAGCCAAGATGCCTCGACAGGAATGGATGGCTACACCTTC.

The chain has TRBV7-2 and TRBJ2-7; D is possibly TRBD2 (6 bases). This CDR3 comprises 15 residues. CDR1 SGHTA and CDR2 FQGNSA come from the germline V gene. V lost 5 bases, J lost 3 bases, and 17 bases lay in between. CDR3 sequence: CASSLRAGEVYEQYF. The CDR3 region has the DNA TGTGCCAGCAGCCTCCGAGCGGGCGAGGTCTACGAGCAGTACTTC.

The chain carries TRBV28 and TRBJ2-1; TRBD1 agrees at 9 bases. Germline assignment: CDR1 MDHEN and CDR2 SYDVKM. The V and J ends lost 2 bases and 8 bases, in that order; junction bases with no gene match: 13. The CDR3 totals 17 residues. As DNA, the CDR3 is TGTGCCAGCAGTTTACCCCGCCGGGACAGGGAGTGGGATGAGCAGTTCTTC. Its protein is CASSLPRRDREWDEQFF.

This clone is a singleton in its sample. V and J are TRBV7-9 and TRBJ2-7; D is unresolved. V lost 5 bases and J 3 bases, leaving 17 bases between the germline ends. Germline V lookup: CDR1 SEHNR, CDR2 FQNEAQ (reference sequence). The CDR3 has 15 residues. The DNA of the CDR3 is TGTGCCAGCAGCCCTCACCTTGGATCGGGCTACGAGCAGTACTTC. It specifies CASSPHLGSGYEQYF.

CDR3 in amino acids: CASSQGTAFQETQYF. CDR3 DNA: TGCGCCAGCAGCCAAGGGACAGCCTTCCAAGAGACCCAGTACTTC. The chain recombines TRBV4-1 with TRBJ2-5; D may be TRBD1 (6 bases). This CDR3 comprises 15 residues. Germline CDR1 MGHRA, CDR2 YSYEKL. Deletions cut 1 base from V and 1 base from J, with 10 bases between.

CDR3 sequence reads: CASSQDGTASYEQYF. CDR3 DNA sequence: TGCGCCAGCAGCCAAGATGGGACAGCATCCTACGAGCAGTACTTC. The chain carries TRBV4-3 and TRBJ2-7, with 7 nucleotides matching TRBD1. This CDR3 comprises 15 residues. V gave up 0 bases and J gave up 1 base; unmatched junction bases: 3. The V gene's germline CDR1 is LGHNA and CDR2 YSLEER.

This chain links TRBV5-1 with TRBJ2-7; D is unresolved. CDR3 length: 15 residues. CDR1 is SGHRS, CDR2 YFSETQ, per germline. V was cut by 0 bases and J by 2 bases, with 12 bases left in between. CDR3 protein: CASSLVTRYTYEQYF. The CDR3 DNA reads TGCGCCAGCAGCTTGGTAACCAGGTACACCTACGAGCAGTACTTC.

The chain is built from TRBV7-2 and TRBJ1-6; D perhaps matches TRBD1 (5 bases). V was trimmed by 2 bases and J by 12 bases, leaving 11 bases between them. The CDR3 runs to 13 residues. CDR1 and CDR2 (germline): SGHTA, FQGNSA. CDR3 loop: CASSLMGPGPLHF. CDR3 bases: TGTGCCAGCAGCTTAATGGGGCCCGGACCCCTCCACTTT.

This rearrangement joins TRBV5-1 to TRBJ2-6; D remains ambiguous. Trimming removed 2 bases at V and 0 bases at J, with 6 bases between. Germline-derived CDR1 and CDR2 are SGHRS and YFSETQ. The CDR3 has 15 residues. The CDR3 loop is CASSFSGSGANVLTF. The DNA for the CDR3 is TGCGCCAGCAGCTTCTCGGGCTCTGGGGCCAACGTCCTGACTTTC.

The chain employs TRBV12-3 or TRBV12-4 and TRBJ2-2; possibly TRBD1 for D (6 bases). V dropped 6 bases and J dropped 11 bases, with 13 bases sitting between them. This CDR3 is 12 amino acids long. The CDR3 sequence: CASSPWTDELFF. CDR3 sequence (DNA): TGTGCCAGCAGCCCCTGGACAGATGAGCTGTTTTTT.

The genes are TRBV4-1 and TRBJ1-5; possibly TRBD1 for D (5 bases). CDR3 size: 15 residues. The germline V gene has CDR1 MGHRA and CDR2 YSYEKL. V was trimmed by 6 bases and J by 2 bases, leaving 14 bases between them. The CDR3 DNA reads TGCGCCAGCAGTCCAGGGTCGATTGGCAATCAGCCCCAGCATTTT. Its protein product is CASSPGSIGNQPQHF.

This rearrangement joins TRBV2 to TRBJ1-5; D possibly corresponds to TRBD1 (5 bases). The CDR3 length is 13 residues. V was trimmed by 6 bases and J by 4 bases, leaving 10 bases between them. CDR1 and CDR2 (germline): SNHLY, FYNNEI. The CDR3 loop reads CASRGTWNQPQHF. CDR3 sequence (DNA): TGTGCCAGCAGGGGGACTTGGAATCAGCCCCAGCATTTT.

The chain links TRBV7-9 to TRBJ2-1; 8 bases line up with TRBD2. Trimming took 7 bases from V and 10 from J; bases not matched to a gene: 9. Germline V lookup: CDR1 SEHNR, CDR2 FQNEAQ (reference sequence). The CDR3 is 13 amino acids. The CDR3 spells CASNLIAGREQFF. The CDR3 nucleotides are TGTGCCAGCAACCTCATAGCGGGGAGAGAGCAGTTCTTC.

The J gene is TRBJ1-2, the V gene TRBV19, with 8 bases fitting TRBD1. The J segment lost 7 bases and the V segment lost 4 bases, leaving 8 bases of the junction unmatched. CDR1 and CDR2 from the germline V gene are LNHDA and SQIVND (reference sequence). There are 14 residues in the CDR3. CDR3 sequence reads: CASSRGDRQTGYTF. Written as DNA, the CDR3 is TGTGCCAGTAGTAGGGGGGACAGGCAAACTGGCTACACCTTC.

The chain combines TRBV5-1 with TRBJ2-1, with D perhaps matching TRBD2 (5 bases). The germline CDR1 and CDR2 sequences are SGHRS and YFSETQ. The CDR3 is made up of 15 amino acids. V was cut by 1 base and J by 6 bases, with 14 bases left in between. CDR3 loop: CASSLNYDGLNEQFF. The CDR3 nucleotides are TGCGCCAGCAGCTTGAATTATGACGGACTCAATGAGCAGTTCTTC. Together with reference TRBV5-1 and TRBJ2-1, the CDR3 gives the full variable domain: KAGVTQTPRYLIKTRGQQVTLSCSPISGHRSVSWYQQTPGQGLQFLFEYFSETQRNKGNFPGRFSGRQFSNSRSEMNVSTLELGDSALYLCASSLNYDGLNEQFFGPGTRLTVL.

The J gene is TRBJ1-1, the V gene TRBV5-1; D is ambiguous. The V end was cut by 0 bases, the J end by 0 bases, with 6 bases between. Germline CDR1 reads SGHRS; CDR2 reads YFSETQ. The CDR3 spans 14 residues. The CDR3 region has the DNA TGCGCCAGCAGCTTGGGCGCAATGAACACTGAAGCTTTCTTT. Amino acids: CASSLGAMNTEAFF.

The chain combines TRBV11-2 with TRBJ2-2; 8 bases agree with TRBD1. The CDR3 extends over 16 amino acids. Per germline, CDR1 SGHAT and CDR2 FQNNGV. Trimming cost V 3 bases and J 0 bases; bases outside gene matches: 3. CDR3 amino acids: CASSLDRVPNTGELFF. In DNA form, the CDR3 reads TGTGCCAGCAGCTTGGACAGGGTCCCGAACACCGGGGAGCTGTTTTTT. The variable domain in full, with the rest retrieved from reference TRBV11-2 and TRBJ2-2, is EAGVAQSPRYKIIEKRQSVAFWCNPISGHATLYWYQQILGQGPKLLIQFQNNGVVDDSQLPKDRFSAERLKGVDSTLKIQPAKLEDSAVYLCASSLDRVPNTGELFFGEGSRLTVL.

The chain joins TRBV14 to TRBJ1-4; D uncertain. The CDR3 spans 15 residues. Trimming left V 1 base short and J 4 bases short, with 10 bases between. CDR1 and CDR2 from the germline V gene are SGHDN and FVKESK. CDR3 amino acids: CASSQVTPNNEKLFF. As DNA, the CDR3 is TGTGCCAGCAGCCAAGTCACTCCAAATAATGAAAAACTGTTTTTT.

The CDR3 spells CASSSYTGGNQPQHF. As DNA, the CDR3 is TGCGCCAGCAGCTCCTACACGGGTGGCAATCAGCCCCAGCATTTT. V is TRBV5-1 and J is TRBJ1-5; D is unclear. CDR1 and CDR2 from the germline V gene are SGHRS and YFSETQ. CDR3 length: 15 residues. V lost 3 bases and J lost 2, with 12 bases in between.

This clone was counted a few times. J is TRBJ1-1 and V is TRBV29-1; D is undetermined. Trimming removed 1 base at V and 11 bases at J, with 11 bases between. This CDR3 is built from 11 residues. Germline CDR1 reads SQVTM; CDR2 reads ANQGSEA. The CDR3 loop reads CSVEVGFVAFF. The CDR3 DNA sequence: TGCAGCGTTGAAGTCGGGTTCGTCGCTTTCTTT.